This passage covers 10 T cell receptor beta chains from one sample sequenced in a study of T cells in Graves' hyperthyroidism and ophthalmopathy. Authors of the study amplified TCR beta CDR3 regions from RNA transcripts. HTBI primers drove first-round RT-PCR of the TCR CDR3. TCRdb re-called the multiplex PCR reads through MiXCR, storing one row per CDR3 protein. The table includes approximately 360,000 distinct CDR3 sequences, 15% to 19% detected once. The sample comprised blood. These receptors came from a young woman with Graves' hyperthyroidism that later progressed to Graves' ophthalmopathy.

This clonotype has ten or more counts. The chain is built from TRBV28 and TRBJ2-5; tentatively, D is TRBD1 (5 bases). CDR3 length equals 15 residues. The V end was cut by 1 base, the J end by 5 bases, with 14 bases between. Germline V lookup: CDR1 MDHEN, CDR2 SYDVKM. The CDR3 spells CASSLFGAHGETQYF. The CDR3 DNA sequence: TGTGCCAGCAGTTTATTTGGGGCGCATGGGGAGACCCAGTACTTC.

Worth noting for this clonotype: Germline and junction disagree at one end, which may indicate a read error. The chain links TRBV7-3 to TRBJ1-4; D possibly corresponds to TRBD1 (6 bases). Germline V lookup: CDR1 SGHTA, CDR2 FQGTGA. CDR3 length: 13 amino acids. In DNA form, the CDR3 reads TGTGCCGGCAGTACACAGGGAAATGAAAAACTGTTTTTT. Its translation: CAGSTQGNEKLFF.

Many counts were recorded for this clonotype. This chain connects TRBV28 to TRBJ2-3; the D gene is possibly TRBD2 (6 bases). Trimming removed 2 bases from V and 1 base from J, with 19 bases in between. The CDR3 consists of 18 residues. Germline V gene data show CDR1 as MDHEN and CDR2 as SYDVKM. CDR3 nucleotide sequence: TGTGCCAGCAGTTTAATGGGGGACCCGGGAGCCCGCACAGATACGCAGTATTTT. Translated, it gives CASSLMGDPGARTDTQYF.

Comments on this clonotype: This may be a read error, as it is one base from a much larger clone. This rearrangement joins TRBV20-1 to TRBJ1-1; D call uncertain. Germline CDR1 reads DFQATT; CDR2 reads SNEGSKA (reference sequence). Trimming removed 4 bases at V and 3 bases at J, with 9 bases between. The CDR3 spans 12 residues. CDR3 sequence (DNA): TGCAGTGCTAAGAAGCAGGACACTGAAGCTTTCTTT. This encodes CSAKKQDTEAFF.

The chain is built from TRBV20-1 and TRBJ2-7; 12 positions agree with TRBD2. CDR3 length: 15 residues. Germline assignment: CDR1 DFQATT and CDR2 SNEGSKA (reference sequence). The V segment lost 4 bases and the J segment 3 bases; nucleotides outside the gene matches: 7. CDR3 DNA: TGCAGTGCTAACCGACTAGCGGGAGACCACTACGAGCAGTACTTC. Translated: CSANRLAGDHYEQYF.

At least ten counts were recorded for this clonotype. V gene TRBV5-1 combines with J gene TRBJ2-1; D call uncertain. Germline V CDR1 and CDR2: SGHRS, YFSETQ. CDR3 length equals 15 residues. Trimming took 1 base from V and 3 from J, leaving 11 bases between them. For the CDR3, the DNA is TGCGCCAGCAGCTTGAAATATCAGCTCTACAATGAGCAGTTCTTC. Residues: CASSLKYQLYNEQFF.

The chain uses TRBV11-2 and TRBJ2-1; weak D call: TRBD2 (7 bases). The CDR3 consists of 15 residues. V was shortened by 5 bases and J by 7 bases, with 18 bases between the two germline ends. Germline lookup yields CDR1 SGHAT and CDR2 FQNNGV. DNA of the CDR3: TGTGCCAGCAGCCGAGGGGGGGGTAGTGGGAATGAGCAGTTCTTC. Translation: CASSRGGGSGNEQFF.

In its sample, this clonotype was seen once. A much larger clonotype is one base distant, so this may be a read error. The conserved closing phenylalanine or tryptophan is absent in this CDR3, likely reflecting a read error. J is TRBJ2-6 and V is TRBV28; the D is unclear. The CDR3 has 13 amino acids. In germline, CDR1 is MDHEN, CDR2 SYDVKM. Between the trimmed V and J ends, which lost 8 bases and 0 bases, there was a span of 5 bases. As DNA, the CDR3 is TGTGCCAGCGTGGGCTCTGGGGCCAACGTCCTGACTTTA. This translates into CASVGSGANVLTL.

This clonotype was found a few times. The V call is TRBV5-6, the J call TRBJ2-1; 7 bases align to TRBD1. The CDR3 length is 17 residues. With 3 bases clipped from V and 1 base from J, the junction kept 10 bases outside the gene matches. Germline CDR1 SGHDT, CDR2 YYEEEE. The CDR3 reads CASSWETGFPSYNEQFF. The CDR3 region has the DNA TGTGCCAGCAGCTGGGAGACAGGGTTCCCTTCCTACAATGAGCAGTTCTTC.

This clonotype was seen a few times. The chain links TRBV30 to TRBJ1-2; unclear D gene. The CDR3 sequence is 11 residues long. V was pared by 0 bases and J by 10 bases, with 9 bases between. Germline CDR1 and CDR2: GTSNPN and SVGIG (reference sequence). CDR3 DNA sequence: TGTGCCTGGAGTGTAAGAAGAGCCTACACCTTC. It translates to CAWSVRRAYTF.